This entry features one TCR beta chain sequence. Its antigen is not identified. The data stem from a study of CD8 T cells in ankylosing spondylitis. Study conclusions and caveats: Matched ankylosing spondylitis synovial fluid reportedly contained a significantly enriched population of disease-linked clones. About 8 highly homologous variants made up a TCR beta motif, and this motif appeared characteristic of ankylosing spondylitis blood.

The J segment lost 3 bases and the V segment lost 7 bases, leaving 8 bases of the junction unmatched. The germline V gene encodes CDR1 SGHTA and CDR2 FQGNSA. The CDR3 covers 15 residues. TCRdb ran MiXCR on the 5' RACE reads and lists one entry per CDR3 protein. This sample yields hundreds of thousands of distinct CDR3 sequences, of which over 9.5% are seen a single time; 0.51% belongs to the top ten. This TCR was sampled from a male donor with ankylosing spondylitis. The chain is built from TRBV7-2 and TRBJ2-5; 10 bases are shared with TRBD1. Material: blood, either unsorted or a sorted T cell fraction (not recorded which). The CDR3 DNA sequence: TGTGCCAGCACCCTCTTCGGGACAGGGGAAGAGACCCAGTACTTC. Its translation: CASTLFGTGEETQYF.